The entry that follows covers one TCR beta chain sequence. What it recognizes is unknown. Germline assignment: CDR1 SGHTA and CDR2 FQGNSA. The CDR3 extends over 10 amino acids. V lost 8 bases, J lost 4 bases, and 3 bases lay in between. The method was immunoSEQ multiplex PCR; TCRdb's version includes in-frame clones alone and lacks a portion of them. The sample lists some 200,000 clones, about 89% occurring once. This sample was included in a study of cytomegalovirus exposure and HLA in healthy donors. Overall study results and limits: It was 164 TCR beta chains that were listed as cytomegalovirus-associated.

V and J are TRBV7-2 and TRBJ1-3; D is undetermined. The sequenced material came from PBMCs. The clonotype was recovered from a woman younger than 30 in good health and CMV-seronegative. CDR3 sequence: CASQGNTIYF. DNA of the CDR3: TGTGCCAGCCAGGGAAACACCATATATTTT.